This T cell receptor (beta chain) is drawn from a study of blood T cell repertoires in COVID-19 (dated by TCRdb to 2019 to 2021). Background for the entire study: Samples from collaborators originated in the United States, Italy and Spain and spanned both the acute and convalescent phases of COVID-19. The material from the prospective study consisted of cDNA or gDNA derived from T cells, B-cell-depleted T cells, or PBMCs. The dataset comprised deeply sampled blood TCRbeta repertoires from subjects exposed to, actively infected with, or recovered from COVID-19. A freely available public database, intended as a resource for researchers studying the immune response to SARS-CoV-2, is where the repertoires were released. The samples were drawn from two sources: the first 160 participants of the ongoing ImmuneRACE study, and over 950 subjects contributed by 6 global collaborators. Nearly every sample came with metadata listing a de-identified subject ID, COVID-19 status, age in years and sex. Where HLA class I and class II types were available, the types were taken from metadata supplied by the sample provider, not from assay-based typing. The investigation overall reported the following: The amount of clinical and demographic metadata varied by source and participant and was provided uncurated.

The immunoSEQ Assay, a bias-controlled multiplex PCR, was used to amplify TCRbeta CDR3 regions from genomic DNA. The paper's data handling went like this. The number of nucleated cells in each sample was estimated from the amplification of reference gene primers within the assay. Sequence reads were collapsed and filtered to measure the absolute abundance of every unique TCRbeta CDR3 rearrangement. For each sample, productive Simpson clonality was calculated as the square root of Simpson's diversity index over productive rearrangements. TCRdb provides this immuneACCESS table in a form limited to in-frame rearrangements. Some clones are lacking; in checked studies, under half of them reflect an unresolved V gene, and why the rest are absent is not known. V, J and clone size are those of that table, while D and trimming were read from the DNA. The sample includes 55,000 to 90,000 clones, with 81% observed a single time. Of the sample, 0.83% falls within the top ten clones.

Note on this clone: It has no known antigen specificity. No much larger clone exists at a distance of one base, and base qualities are not known.

The collaborating institutions used their own protocols to collect whole blood in K2EDTA tubes. For TCRbeta analysis, collaborators shipped samples as frozen whole blood, isolated PBMCs, or DNA extracted from either of those sample types. Looking up the germline V gene yields CDR1 SQVTM and CDR2 ANQGSEA. The CDR3 measures 15 amino acids from cysteine to phenylalanine. The entry retains the CDR3 DNA only, 45 bases that are in frame from base 1. V is shortened by 4 bases, J by 4 bases, and the region joining them spans 17 bases. This receptor chain uses TRBV29-1 and TRBJ1-5; the D gene cannot be named for sure. The source is a woman in her 70s with acute or convalescent COVID-19. The sequenced sample was peripheral blood. The bases read TGCAGCGTTGTAACTAGCGGTGGGCCTAATCAGCCCCAGCATTTT. It translates as CSVVTSGGPNQPQHF. Beyond the CDR3, the reference TRBV29-1 and TRBJ1-5 genes provide the residues; the full variable domain reads: SAVISQKPSRDICQRGTSLTIQCQVDSQVTMMFWYRQQPGQSLTLIATANQGSEATYESGFVIDKFPISRPNLTFSTLTVSNMSPEDSSIYLCSVVTSGGPNQPQHFGDGTRLSIL.